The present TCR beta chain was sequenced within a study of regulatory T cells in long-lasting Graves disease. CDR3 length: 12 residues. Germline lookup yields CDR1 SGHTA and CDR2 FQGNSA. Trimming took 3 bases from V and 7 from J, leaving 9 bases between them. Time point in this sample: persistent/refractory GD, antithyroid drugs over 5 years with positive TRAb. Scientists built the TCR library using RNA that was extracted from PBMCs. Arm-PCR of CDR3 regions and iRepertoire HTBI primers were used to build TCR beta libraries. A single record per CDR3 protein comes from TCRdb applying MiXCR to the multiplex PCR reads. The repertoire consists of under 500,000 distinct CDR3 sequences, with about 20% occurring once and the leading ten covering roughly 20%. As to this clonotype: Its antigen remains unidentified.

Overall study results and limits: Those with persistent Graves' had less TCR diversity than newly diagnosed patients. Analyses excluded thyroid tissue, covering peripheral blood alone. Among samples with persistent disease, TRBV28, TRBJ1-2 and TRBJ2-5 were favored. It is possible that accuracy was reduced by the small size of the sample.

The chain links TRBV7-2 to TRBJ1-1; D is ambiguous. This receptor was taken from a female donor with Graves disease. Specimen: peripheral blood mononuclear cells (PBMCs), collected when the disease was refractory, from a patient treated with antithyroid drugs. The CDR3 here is CASSLAYGEAFF. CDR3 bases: TGTGCCAGCAGCTTGGCCTACGGTGAAGCTTTCTTT. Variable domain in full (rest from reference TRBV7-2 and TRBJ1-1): GAGVSQSPSNKVTEKGKDVELRCDPISGHTALYWYRQSLGQGLEFLIYFQGNSAPDKSGLPSDRFSAERTGGSVSTLTIQRTQQEDSAVYLCASSLAYGEAFFGQGTRLTVV.